Below are 32 T cell receptor beta chains sequenced from a single sample in a study of T-cell memory formation after mild COVID-19. TCRdb used MiXCR to reprocess the 5' RACE reads, holding one entry per CDR3 protein. Of hundreds of thousands of distinct CDR3 sequences in the sample, about a fifth were seen once. Sequencing was performed on PBMCs or a T cell subset sorted from them (not recorded which). These TCRs come from an adult woman who had mild COVID-19 (a few samples of this study predate the infection). Cell type and time point are not known.

The chain has TRBV4-2 and TRBJ2-6; D possibly corresponds to TRBD1 (5 bases). With 2 bases removed from V and 1 base from J, the gap between germline ends came to 18 bases. This CDR3 spans 19 amino acids. Germline CDR1 and CDR2: LGHNA and YNFKEQ. CDR3 sequence: CASSQWGQGRISGANVLTF. The CDR3 bases are TGTGCCAGCAGCCAATGGGGTCAGGGAAGAATTTCTGGGGCCAACGTCCTGACTTTC.

The chain joins TRBV7-8 to TRBJ1-1; D remains unclear. CDR3 length: 13 residues. The V end lost 5 bases, the J end lost 10 bases, and 17 bases lay between the germline ends. Germline V gene lookup returns CDR1 SGHVS and CDR2 FQNEAQ. For the CDR3, the DNA is TGTGCCAGCAGCGGAGGCCAATTTTTCGGAGCTTTCTTT. It yields the protein CASSGGQFFGAFF.

The chain employs TRBV7-2 and TRBJ2-1; unclear D gene. Germline CDR1 SGHTA, CDR2 FQGNSA. V lost 4 bases, J lost 10 bases, and 11 bases lay in between. CDR3 length: 12 amino acids. CDR3 nucleotides: TGTGCCAGCAGCTCCATCGGTGGCGAGCAGTTCTTC. It codes for CASSSIGGEQFF.

V usage is TRBV25-1 and J usage is TRBJ2-7; 8 bases are shared with TRBD1. This CDR3 is built from 16 residues. V gave up 1 base and J gave up 2 bases; unmatched junction bases: 7. Germline loops: CDR1 MGHDK, CDR2 SYGVNS. DNA of the CDR3: TGTGCCAGCAGTGAATGGGATCAGGGGGCGACCTACGAGCAGTACTTC. Translating it yields CASSEWDQGATYEQYF.

The V call is TRBV11-2, the J call TRBJ2-6; a weak D match, TRBD1 (5 bases). The CDR3 has 19 amino acids. In germline, CDR1 is SGHAT, CDR2 FQNNGV. V gave up 4 bases and J gave up 1 base, with 20 bases separating them. The CDR3 loop is CASSSYRTSQRSGANVLTF. The CDR3 bases are TGTGCCAGCAGCTCTTACAGGACCTCCCAGAGGTCTGGGGCCAACGTCCTGACTTTC.

This chain joins TRBV19 and TRBJ2-5; 8 bases map to TRBD1. The CDR3 spans 15 residues. V lost 5 bases to trimming and J lost 1 base; unmatched junction nucleotides: 6. The V gene's germline CDR1 is LNHDA and CDR2 SQIVND (reference sequence). The CDR3 sequence is CASSPRDRIQETQYF. The CDR3 DNA follows: TGTGCCAGTAGTCCCCGGGACAGGATCCAAGAGACCCAGTACTTC.

The rearrangement uses TRBV10-3 and TRBJ1-5, with D perhaps TRBD1 (5 bases). V was pared by 3 bases and J by 2 bases, with 8 bases between. This CDR3 has 14 amino acids. Germline CDR1 ENHRY, CDR2 SYGVKD. The chain's CDR3 is CAISDWGGNQPQHF. CDR3 coding DNA: TGTGCCATCAGTGATTGGGGGGGCAATCAGCCCCAGCATTTT.

This chain connects TRBV15 to TRBJ2-7; D not certain. Trimming removed 1 base from V and 0 bases from J, with 10 bases in between. CDR1 is LNHNV and CDR2 is YYDKDF in the germline V gene (reference sequence). There are 15 residues in the CDR3. The CDR3 bases are TGTGCCACCAGCAGAGGCGCAGGCGACTCCTACGAGCAGTACTTC. Translated, it gives CATSRGAGDSYEQYF.

This clonotype has just a few counts. CDR3 coding DNA: TGCAGTGCTAGTCGGGACATGAGCTCTGGAAACACCATATATTTT. This gives the protein CSASRDMSSGNTIYF. The genes are TRBV20-1 and TRBJ1-3, with D possibly TRBD1 on 6 matching bases. The CDR3 spans 15 residues. Germline loops: CDR1 DFQATT, CDR2 SNEGSKA (reference sequence). V was shortened by 3 bases and J by 0 bases, with 12 bases between the two germline ends.

The rearrangement uses TRBV7-9 and TRBJ2-2; no reliable D call. CDR3 size: 14 residues. Trimming cost V 4 bases and J 6 bases, with 12 bases left between them. Germline loops: CDR1 SEHNR, CDR2 FQNEAQ (reference sequence). The CDR3 reads CASSYVTGSGELFF. In nucleotides, the CDR3 is TGTGCCAGCAGCTATGTAACGGGTTCCGGGGAGCTGTTTTTT.

This chain uses TRBV24-1 with TRBJ2-7; either TRBD1 or TRBD2 may fit D (5 bases each). The germline V gene has CDR1 KGHDR and CDR2 SFDVKD. CDR3 length: 15 amino acids. The V gene lost 6 bases and the J gene lost 3 bases, with 17 bases spanning the gap. The CDR3, as DNA: TGTGCCACCAGTCTCGGCCCGGGACGGGACTACGAGCAGTACTTC. Its translation: CATSLGPGRDYEQYF.

The rearrangement links TRBV12-3 or TRBV12-4 to TRBJ2-1, with 7 bases that match TRBD2. The CDR3 runs 15 residues. Trimming cost V 6 bases and J 7 bases; bases outside gene matches: 12. The chain's CDR3 is CASSPIGGGRNEQFF. CDR3 sequence (DNA): TGTGCCAGCAGCCCCATTGGGGGAGGGAGAAATGAGCAGTTCTTC.

The sample holds a few counts of this clonotype. The rearrangement uses TRBV20-1 and TRBJ1-2, with D perhaps matching TRBD1 (6 bases). The CDR3 runs to 13 residues. CDR1 is DFQATT, CDR2 SNEGSKA, per germline (reference sequence). The V and J ends lost 2 bases and 8 bases respectively, with 15 bases between them. CDR3 sequence (DNA): TGCAGTGCTAGACTGCAAACAGGGAGGGGCTACACCTTC. Translating it yields CSARLQTGRGYTF.

This clonotype appeared a few times. The chain couples TRBV29-1 to TRBJ2-7; D might be TRBD1 (5 bases). Germline values: CDR1 SQVTM, CDR2 ANQGSEA. The V gene lost 7 bases and the J gene lost 5 bases, with 12 bases spanning the gap. CDR3 length equals 11 residues. The CDR3 nucleotides are TGCAGCGGCAAGCAGGGCCACGAGCAGTACTTC. This sequence encodes CSGKQGHEQYF.

There are a few counts of this clonotype. The J gene is TRBJ2-5, the V gene TRBV4-3; 10 bases agree with TRBD2. Losses at the gene ends were 0 bases for V and 5 bases for J; bases not matched to a gene: 9. This CDR3 has 17 residues. CDR1 is LGHNA, CDR2 YSLEER, per germline. CDR3: CASSQDEVTSGFETQYF. The CDR3 DNA is TGCGCCAGCAGCCAAGACGAGGTGACTAGCGGGTTTGAGACCCAGTACTTC.

This clonotype has only a few counts. V gene TRBV4-1 combines with J gene TRBJ2-7; D is uncertain. Deletions cut 3 bases from V and 3 bases from J, with 15 bases between. The CDR3 sequence is 15 residues long. Germline values: CDR1 MGHRA, CDR2 YSYEKL. The CDR3 reads CASSQIRDGRYEQYF. The CDR3 bases are TGCGCCAGCAGCCAGATCCGAGACGGGCGCTACGAGCAGTACTTC.

The chain employs TRBV6-2 or TRBV6-3 and TRBJ2-5; a possible D gene is TRBD1 (5 bases). CDR3 length: 15 residues. With 4 bases removed from V and 1 base from J, the gap between germline ends came to 13 bases. CDR1 is MNHEY and CDR2 is SVGEGT in the germline V gene. The CDR3 region has the DNA TGTGCCAGCAGTTTAAACCGGACACCCCAAGAGACCCAGTACTTC. The encoded protein is CASSLNRTPQETQYF.

This clonotype occurred a few times. The chain links TRBV20-1 to TRBJ1-2, with 10 bases identical to TRBD1. Germline-derived CDR1 and CDR2 are DFQATT and SNEGSKA (reference sequence). This CDR3 spans 16 amino acids. Trimming cost V 3 bases and J 4 bases; bases outside gene matches: 11. Here the CDR3 reads CSASHAGTGVSYGYTF. In nucleotides, the CDR3 is TGCAGTGCTAGTCACGCCGGGACAGGGGTATCCTATGGCTACACCTTC.

This chain connects TRBV15 to TRBJ1-5; TRBD1 is a possible D gene (5 bases). Trimming left V 5 bases short and J 0 bases short, with 11 bases between. The CDR3 consists of 15 residues. The germline CDR1 and CDR2 sequences are LNHNV and YYDKDF (reference sequence). The CDR3 region has the DNA TGTGCCACCAGCCCCAGAACAGGTAGCAATCAGCCCCAGCATTTT. Amino acid sequence: CATSPRTGSNQPQHF.

CDR3 in DNA: TGTGCCACCCGTAGTGAGGGAGGACGCCCCAATGAGCAGTTCTTC. Encoded protein: CATRSEGGRPNEQFF. The rearrangement links TRBV24-1 to TRBJ2-1, with D possibly matching TRBD2 (6 bases). The CDR3 has 15 residues. The germline V gene has CDR1 KGHDR and CDR2 SFDVKD. Trimming stripped 9 bases from V and 6 bases from J, with 20 bases between.

The chain has TRBV27 and TRBJ2-3; 11 nucleotides match TRBD1. The J segment lost 2 bases and the V segment lost 2 bases, leaving 3 bases of the junction unmatched. Germline V gene sequence: CDR1 MNHEY, CDR2 SMNVEV (reference sequence). The CDR3 extends over 16 amino acids. CDR3 in amino acids: CASSLGGQGVTDTQYF. In DNA form, the CDR3 reads TGTGCCAGCAGTTTAGGGGGACAGGGGGTCACAGATACGCAGTATTTT.

As to this clonotype: The junction departs from germline at one end; a sequencing error may be responsible. The V and J genes are TRBV7-7 and TRBJ1-1; a possible D gene is TRBD1 (6 bases). Germline V CDR1 and CDR2: SSHAT, FNYEAQ (reference sequence). The CDR3 totals 12 residues. DNA of the CDR3: TGTGCTAGCAGCTTTCGGACAGCGGAAGCTTTCTTT. Residues: CASSFRTAEAFF.

This chain links TRBV2 with TRBJ1-1, with a possible D match to TRBD1 (5 bases). V lost 8 bases to trimming and J lost 5 bases, with 15 bases between them. Germline V CDR1 and CDR2: SNHLY, FYNNEI. There are 13 residues in the CDR3. The CDR3 sequence is CASCAGPRTEAFF. CDR3 DNA: TGTGCCAGCTGTGCGGGGCCGAGGACTGAAGCTTTCTTT.

This rearrangement joins TRBV5-5 to TRBJ2-7; TRBD2 aligns across 7 bases. The junction had 5 bases not matched to a gene; V was cut back by 3 bases and J by 5 bases. This CDR3 contains 13 residues. Germline values: CDR1 SGHKS, CDR2 YYEKEE (reference sequence). CDR3 protein: CASSSWGGNEQYF. CDR3 DNA sequence: TGTGCCAGCAGCTCCTGGGGGGGGAACGAGCAGTACTTC.

In its sample, this clonotype was seen a few times. The V and J genes are TRBV7-9 and TRBJ1-1; TRBD1 matches at 7 bases. V lost 5 bases and J lost 4; bases outside the gene matches: 10. Germline V lookup: CDR1 SEHNR, CDR2 FQNEAQ (reference sequence). The CDR3 extends over 15 amino acids. The CDR3 DNA reads TGTGCCAGCAGCCCCGAACAGGGGTCGAGCACTGAAGCTTTCTTT. It is translated as CASSPEQGSSTEAFF.

The DNA of the CDR3 is TGTGCCAGCAGTACGTGGCCTCGCGAAAAACTGTTTTTT. Protein sequence: CASSTWPREKLFF. The chain recombines TRBV12-3 or TRBV12-4 with TRBJ1-4, with unresolved D. Trimming left V 5 bases short and J 8 bases short, with 12 bases between. The CDR3 is 13 residues long.

This clonotype turned up a few times. The chain links TRBV20-1 to TRBJ2-7, with 10 bases identical to TRBD1. With 6 bases clipped from V and 6 bases from J, the junction kept 5 bases outside the gene matches. The CDR3 is 12 residues long. Germline CDR1 reads DFQATT; CDR2 reads SNEGSKA (reference sequence). The CDR3 DNA is TGCAGTGCAGCCGGGACAGGGGCCGAGCAGTACTTC. The encoded protein is CSAAGTGAEQYF.

This CDR3 reads CASSFGLPYEAFF. The DNA of the CDR3 is TGTGCCAGCAGTTTCGGGCTACCTTATGAAGCTTTCTTT. This chain joins TRBV12-3 or TRBV12-4 and TRBJ1-1; D not certain. V lost 3 bases and J 7 bases, leaving 12 bases between the germline ends. CDR3 size: 13 residues.

This clonotype was detected only a few times. The chain joins TRBV11-2 to TRBJ2-5; no reliable D call. This CDR3 contains 11 residues. Trimming removed 0 bases from V and 6 bases from J, with 2 bases in between. Germline V CDR1 and CDR2: SGHAT, FQNNGV. CDR3 nucleotides: TGTGCCAGCAGCTTAGAGCAGACCCAGTACTTC. This translates into CASSLEQTQYF.

This clonotype was observed a handful of times. The chain uses TRBV20-1 and TRBJ2-1, with D possibly being TRBD1 (6 bases). V gave up 0 bases and J gave up 0 bases, with 15 bases separating them. This CDR3 is built from 17 residues. Germline loops: CDR1 DFQATT, CDR2 SNEGSKA (reference sequence). CDR3 region: CSARDLGGQLSYNEQFF. The CDR3 DNA sequence: TGCAGTGCTAGAGATCTTGGGGGACAACTCTCCTACAATGAGCAGTTCTTC.

The chain recombines TRBV2 with TRBJ2-6; D is possibly TRBD2 (6 bases). Germline CDR1 SNHLY, CDR2 FYNNEI. Trimming removed 6 bases at V and 0 bases at J, with 9 bases between. This CDR3 is built from 15 residues. Written as DNA, the CDR3 is TGTGCCAGCAGCGGAGGGAACTCTGGGGCCAACGTCCTGACTTTC. Encoded protein: CASSGGNSGANVLTF.

The rearrangement links TRBV5-1 to TRBJ2-1, with TRBD2 as a possible D gene (7 bases). Germline V CDR1 and CDR2: SGHRS, YFSETQ. V was shortened by 0 bases and J by 12 bases, with 16 bases between the two germline ends. The CDR3 loop spans 14 amino acids. The CDR3 loop is CASSLGGGVPRQFF. Written as DNA, the CDR3 is TGCGCCAGCAGCTTGGGCGGGGGCGTCCCGCGGCAGTTCTTC.